What follows is one TCR beta chain and its context. The data were obtained in a study of blood T cell repertoires in COVID-19. Across the whole study: The origin of the acute and convalescent COVID-19 samples was the United States, Italy and Spain. T cells, B-cell-depleted T cells, or PBMCs supplied cDNA or gDNA.

Original methodology: It was from reference gene primer amplification that nucleated cell counts were estimated. Sequenced by immunoSEQ multiplex PCR; TCRdb stores in-frame clones only, minus some. D and trimming come from the DNA, and the V and J calls and clone size come from that table. Of tens of thousands of clones listed, approximately 90% are singletons. V was cut by 8 bases and J by 2 bases, with 22 bases left in between. The CDR3 length is 17 residues. What was sequenced was peripheral blood. This receptor was taken from a woman older than 75 with acute or convalescent COVID-19. The chain employs TRBV23-1 and TRBJ1-5, with D maybe TRBD1 (6 bases). TRBV23-1 is annotated as an ORF whose role is uncertain. This chain's CDR3 is CASSPIPGGKGNQPQHF. The CDR3 DNA is TGCGCCAGCTCCCCCATCCCGGGGGGCAAAGGCAATCAGCCCCAGCATTTT.